The 14 T cell receptor beta chains in this list originate from one sample, sequenced in a study of CD4 and CD8 cells across lung adenocarcinoma regions. TCRdb re-called the PCR reads with MiXCR, one entry per CDR3 protein. The profile covers 4,000 to 5,000 distinct CDR3 sequences, with 52% appearing a single time and 15% to 20% taken by the ten largest. The sample was CD4+ T cells from the center of a lung tumor. The receptors stem from a female donor with lung adenocarcinoma. The CD4 and CD8 labels of this study may be unreliable.

This clonotype qualifies as medium-sized. This chain connects TRBV28 to TRBJ2-1, with 9 nucleotides matching TRBD2. V shed 1 base, J shed 13 bases, and the junction held 11 bases outside the gene matches. The CDR3 runs 15 residues. Germline values: CDR1 MDHEN, CDR2 SYDVKM. For the CDR3, the DNA is TGTGCCAGCAGTTTATTAGCGGGAGCGGTTCTTCGACAGTTCTTC. Its translation is CASSLLAGAVLRQFF.

The genes are TRBV6-5 and TRBJ1-1; D is undetermined. V lost 2 bases, J lost 5 bases, and 15 bases lay in between. Germline loops: CDR1 MNHEY, CDR2 SVGAGI. This CDR3 contains 15 residues. The CDR3 reads CASSYPVAGGTEAFF. DNA for the CDR3: TGTGCCAGCAGTTACCCAGTGGCGGGTGGAACTGAAGCTTTCTTT.

The rearrangement joins TRBV6-1 to TRBJ2-4, with D tentatively TRBD1 (7 bases). The CDR3 contains 14 residues. With 2 bases removed from V and 15 bases from J, the gap between germline ends came to 20 bases. In germline, CDR1 is MNHNS, CDR2 SASEGT. The CDR3 sequence is CASSESVRRGVLYF. The CDR3 coding sequence is TGTGCCAGCAGTGAATCTGTCCGCAGGGGGGTATTGTACTTC.

Judged by abundance, this clonotype is medium-sized. In nucleotides, the CDR3 is TGTGCCAGCAGTGAAGGGGGACGGGGGAATCAGCCCCAGCATTTT. The encoded protein is CASSEGGRGNQPQHF. The V gene is TRBV6-1, the J gene TRBJ1-5, with a weak D call TRBD1 (5 bases). The germline V and J ends were trimmed by 1 base and 4 bases, with 11 bases remaining between them. Per the germline V gene, CDR1 is MNHNS and CDR2 is SASEGT. The CDR3 is made up of 15 amino acids.

This clonotype was recorded a few times. The V and J genes are TRBV28 and TRBJ2-5; TRBD2 is a possible D gene (6 bases). The J call may be in error: the DNA end matches TRBJ2-7 better. The CDR3 is 13 residues long. The V gene's germline CDR1 is MDHEN and CDR2 SYDVKM. CDR3 loop: CASSGGFVAEQYF. The DNA for the CDR3 is TGTGCCAGCAGTGGAGGGTTCGTGGCCGAGCAGTACTTC.

By proportion, this clonotype is medium-sized. This chain links TRBV7-2 with TRBJ2-1; the D gene could be TRBD1 or TRBD2 (5 bases each). Germline loops: CDR1 SGHTA, CDR2 FQGNSA. The CDR3 covers 15 residues. V was shortened by 5 bases and J by 11 bases, with 22 bases between the two germline ends. DNA of the CDR3: TGTGCCAGCAGCGACCGGGGCTCGTCAGCAGTTCAGCAGTTCTTC. Amino acid sequence: CASSDRGSSAVQQFF.

V is TRBV6-1 and J is TRBJ2-1; 7 nucleotides match TRBD1. Germline V CDR1 and CDR2: MNHNS, SASEGT. This CDR3 region has 19 residues. Trimming at V came to 0 bases and at J to 4 bases, leaving 15 bases not matched to a gene. CDR3 nucleotide sequence: TGTGCCAGCAGTGAAGCCCGGGTAGGGGGCCATTCCCCTTACAATGAGCAGTTCTTC. Protein sequence: CASSEARVGGHSPYNEQFF.

By sample share, this clonotype is medium-sized. This CDR3 is CASSTGGRETQYF. The CDR3, as DNA: TGTGCCAGCAGTACAGGGGGCCGGGAGACCCAGTACTTC. The rearrangement joins TRBV6-1 to TRBJ2-5, with 9 bases that match TRBD1. This CDR3 spans 13 amino acids. Germline values: CDR1 MNHNS, CDR2 SASEGT. The V and J ends lost 5 bases and 5 bases, in that order; junction bases with no gene match: 3.

To note about this clonotype: The junction departs from germline at one end; a sequencing error may be responsible. V and J are TRBV7-2 and TRBJ2-2; D is unclear. The CDR3 totals 15 residues. Germline CDR1 is SGHTA and CDR2 is FQGNSA. In DNA, the CDR3 is TGTGCCAGCAGCTTAGATTTGGGAATTTACAATGAGCAGTTTTTC. Encoded protein: CASSLDLGIYNEQFF.

The rearrangement joins TRBV27 to TRBJ2-2; the D is unclear. The germline V gene encodes CDR1 MNHEY and CDR2 SMNVEV (reference sequence). With 5 bases removed from V and 5 bases from J, the gap between germline ends came to 6 bases. The CDR3 is 12 amino acids. CDR3: CASSMGTGELFF. DNA for the CDR3: TGTGCCAGCAGTATGGGGACCGGGGAGCTGTTTTTT.

As regards this clonotype: This CDR3 fails to terminate in the conserved phenylalanine or tryptophan, so it likely reflects a read error. It is unclear where the CDR3 begins or ends on the DNA, so no DNA is shown, and the CDR3 is as TCRdb lists it. The V gene is TRBV6-1, the J gene TRBJ2-3; the table calls TRBD1, which could not be checked here. Germline V gene sequence: CDR1 MNHNS, CDR2 SASEGT. The CDR3 sequence runs 13 residues, both termini included. The CDR3 sequence: CASRMTGVNTQYS.

V and J are TRBV10-3 and TRBJ2-1; 9 bases agree with TRBD1. The J call could be wrong; TRBJ2-5 is a better fit for the DNA end. The CDR3 is made up of 15 amino acids. Germline lookup yields CDR1 ENHRY and CDR2 SYGVKD. In DNA form, the CDR3 reads TGTGCCATCAGTGAAAAGACAGGGGGAGGGGAGACCCAGTACTTC. Amino acid sequence: CAISEKTGGGETQYF.

The rearrangement links TRBV6-1 to TRBJ2-1; D not resolved. The J call may be mistaken, given a closer DNA end match to TRBJ2-5. This CDR3 is 15 amino acids long. CDR1 is MNHNS and CDR2 is SASEGT in the germline V gene. The CDR3 loop is CASSENPLQTETQYF. In DNA form, the CDR3 reads TGTGCCAGCAGTGAAAACCCGCTTCAGACCGAGACCCAGTACTTC.

On this clonotype itself: One end of the junction varies from germline; a read error may be responsible. The chain couples TRBV7-2 to TRBJ2-3, with 10 positions matching TRBD2. The closer fit of TRBJ2-7 to the DNA end suggests the J call may be wrong. Germline V gene lookup returns CDR1 SGHTA and CDR2 FQGNSA. The CDR3 is made up of 14 amino acids. This CDR3 is CAGSGGGNQETQYF. The CDR3 DNA reads TGTGCCGGCAGCGGGGGGGGCAACCAAGAGACGCAGTACTTC.